This record covers a single T cell receptor (beta chain). Antigen: not known. CDR3 length: 15 residues. Trimming left V 0 bases short and J 3 bases short, with 11 bases between. The germline V gene encodes CDR1 SGHVS and CDR2 FNYEAQ. Overall study results and limits: The TCR gene usage of tumor memory CD4+ T cells clustered together with blood and lymph node memory CD4+ cells and with lymph node naive CD4+ cells.

Semi-nested PCR with Nested Universal Primer A followed constant-region reverse priming of full-length variable regions. MiXCR, applied by TCRdb to the 5' RACE reads, yields one record per CDR3 protein. The table has about 64,000 distinct CDR3 sequences, approximately 23% seen once; the top ten hold about 3%. Memory CD4+ T cells were sorted as CD4+CD45RO+CD25- cells. The receptor comes from a female donor with breast cancer. What was sequenced was memory CD4+ T cells sorted from a lymph node. Subset defined: memory CD4+ T cells, CD4+CD45RO+CD25-. The gene calls are TRBV7-6 and TRBJ2-5; D unclear. The CDR3 spells CASSLADPKEETQYF. In nucleotides, the CDR3 is TGTGCCAGCAGCTTAGCCGACCCAAAGGAAGAGACCCAGTACTTC.